These T cell receptor beta chains were read from a single sample in a study of shared clonotypes between healthy human individuals. Assay used: immunoSEQ multiplex PCR; TCRdb lists only in-frame clones, some missing. In the table there are just over 2,000,000 clones, roughly 95% of which are singletons. The sample taken for sequencing was naive CD8+ T cells sorted from blood. All receptors derive from a man aged 18 to 29 in good health. CDR3s include the opening cysteine and the closing phenylalanine or tryptophan. A D gene is named only where the DNA matches it firmly. Where a row states a size, it is once, few, many or the class of an expanded clone; other rows omit it.

>TRBV19|TRBJ1-5|-|-
TGTGCCAGTATCTGGACAGCTGGCGATCAGCCCCAGCATTTT
CASIWTAGDQPQHF
>TRBV7-9|TRBJ1-4|-|TRBD1
TGTGCCAGCAGCCCCGACAGGGGGCGGGAGTTAATCGAAAAACTGTTTTTT
CASSPDRGRELIEKLFF
>TRBV30|TRBJ1-1|-|-
TGTGCCTGGACCCATCAGAACACTGAAGCTTTCTTT
CAWTHQNTEAFF
>TRBV30|TRBJ2-7|-|-
TGTGCCTGGAGTGTGCATATAGCGTGGGAAGTGAACTTC
CAWSVHIAWEVNF
>TRBV27|TRBJ2-2|-|TRBD2
TGTGCCAGCAGTTTAACCCTAGCGGACCCGACGGGGGAGCTGTTTTTT
CASSLTLADPTGELFF
>TRBV10-3|TRBJ2-3|-|-
TGTGCCATCACCCAAACTAGCCTCACAGATACGCAGTATTTT
CAITQTSLTDTQYF
>TRBV13|TRBJ2-1|-|-
TGTGCCAGCAGCTTAATGAATTACGATGAGCAGTTCTTC
CASSLMNYDEQFF
>TRBV6-5|TRBJ1-2|-|TRBD1
TGTGCCAGCAGCATGACAGGGAGTCTTGGCTACACCTTC
CASSMTGSLGYTF
>TRBV6-1|TRBJ1-4|-|TRBD1
TGTGCCAGCAGTGGGACAGGGGGCTTTGAAAAACTGTTTTTT
CASSGTGGFEKLFF
>TRBV29-1|TRBJ2-1|-|TRBD2
TGCAGCGGTCTCGATGGCGGGAGGGCCCTCAATGAGCAGTTCTTC
CSGLDGGRALNEQFF
>TRBV7-8|TRBJ2-7|once|-
TGTGCCAGCAGCCTCTTCGGTAGCCTGGGCGAACAGTACTTC
CASSLFGSLGEQYF
>TRBV6-1|TRBJ1-2|-|TRBD1
TGTGCCAGCAGTGAAGTGGGACAGGGAAACTATGGCTACACCTTC
CASSEVGQGNYGYTF
>TRBV7-6|TRBJ2-7|-|-
TGTGCCAGCAGCTCGGAGGCAGGGTATAGCTACGAGCAGTACTTC
CASSSEAGYSYEQYF
>TRBV28|TRBJ2-7|-|-
TGTGCCAGCACTTTCCACCACGAGCAGTACTTC
CASTFHHEQYF
>TRBV13|TRBJ2-7|once|-
TGTGCCAGCAGCACCCGGGACTTCTCCTACGAGCAGTACTTC
CASSTRDFSYEQYF